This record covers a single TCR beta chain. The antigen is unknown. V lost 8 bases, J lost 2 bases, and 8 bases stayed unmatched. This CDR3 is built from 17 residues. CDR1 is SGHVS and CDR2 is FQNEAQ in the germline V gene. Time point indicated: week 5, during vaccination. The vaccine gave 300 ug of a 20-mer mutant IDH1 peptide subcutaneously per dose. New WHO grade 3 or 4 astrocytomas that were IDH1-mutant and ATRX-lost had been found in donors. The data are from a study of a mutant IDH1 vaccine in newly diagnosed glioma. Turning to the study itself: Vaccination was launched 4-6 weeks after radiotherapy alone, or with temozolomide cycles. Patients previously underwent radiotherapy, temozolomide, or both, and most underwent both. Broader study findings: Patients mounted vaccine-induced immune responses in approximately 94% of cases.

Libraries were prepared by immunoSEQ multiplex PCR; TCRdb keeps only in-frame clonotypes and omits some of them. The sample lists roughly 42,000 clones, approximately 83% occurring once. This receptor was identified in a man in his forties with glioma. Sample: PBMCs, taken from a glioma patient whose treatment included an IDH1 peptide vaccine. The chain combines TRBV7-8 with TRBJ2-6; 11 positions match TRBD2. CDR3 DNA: TGTGCCAGCGGAATAACTAGCGGGAGCGCTGGGGCCAACGTCCTGACTTTC. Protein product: CASGITSGSAGANVLTF. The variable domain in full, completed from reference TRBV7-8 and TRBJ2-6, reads GAGVSQSPRYKVAKRGQDVALRCDPISGHVSLFWYQQALGQGPEFLTYFQNEAQLDKSGLPSDRFFAERPEGSVSTLKIQRTQQEDSAVYLCASGITSGSAGANVLTFGAGSRLTVL.